Below, 11 T cell receptor beta chains from the same sample are listed, as sequenced in a study of CD8 T cells in Susac syndrome. With random hexamers, reverse transcription was performed on roughly 0.5 to 1 ug of RNA. Using its own MiXCR run on the immunoSEQ multiplex PCR reads, TCRdb lists one record per CDR3 protein. Of roughly 120,000 distinct CDR3 sequences in the sample, about 92% are singletons; the top ten hold roughly 0.088%. The sample consisted of CD4+ T cells from PBMCs. All receptors derive from a human donor with multiple sclerosis.

The V gene is TRBV20-1, the J gene TRBJ1-4, with a weak D call TRBD1 (5 bases). CDR1 is DFQATT and CDR2 is SNEGSKA in the germline V gene (reference sequence). This CDR3 spans 14 amino acids. V lost 0 bases and J lost 8, with 13 bases in between. The CDR3 loop reads CSARDAQGGEKLFF. The DNA of the CDR3 is TGCAGTGCTAGAGATGCCCAGGGAGGCGAAAAACTGTTTTTT.

The chain uses TRBV6-6 and TRBJ1-5; no clear D gene. The length of the CDR3 is 14 residues. CDR1 and CDR2 from the germline V gene are MNHNY and SVGAGI (reference sequence). V shed 3 bases and J shed 1 base, with 7 bases lying between them. CDR3 DNA: TGTGCCAGCAGTTATGGTAAGAGCAATCAGCCCCAGCATTTT. Encoded protein: CASSYGKSNQPQHF.

The genes are TRBV4-3 and TRBJ2-6, with D uncertain. Deletions cut 1 base from V and 0 bases from J, with 4 bases between. This CDR3 spans 15 amino acids. Per the germline V gene, CDR1 is LGHNA and CDR2 is YSLEER. The CDR3 here is CASSQGLSGANVLTF. The CDR3 DNA sequence: TGCGCCAGCAGCCAAGGGCTCTCTGGGGCCAACGTCCTGACTTTC.

The chain uses TRBV12-3 or TRBV12-4 and TRBJ1-1; TRBD1 matches 9 bases. The CDR3 is 16 amino acids. The trim removed 3 bases at V and 5 bases at J, leaving 10 bases unmatched. The CDR3 region is CASSLDENRGRTEAFF. For the CDR3, the DNA is TGTGCCAGCAGTTTGGACGAGAACAGGGGGCGGACTGAAGCTTTCTTT.

The V and J genes are TRBV7-2 and TRBJ2-7; a weak D match, TRBD1 (5 bases). The CDR3 totals 15 residues. Germline CDR1 SGHTA, CDR2 FQGNSA. V lost 5 bases and J lost 3, with 17 bases in between. CDR3 amino acids: CASSKNSDRIYEQYF. In nucleotides, the CDR3 is TGTGCCAGCAGCAAAAATAGTGACAGAATCTACGAGCAGTACTTC.

V usage is TRBV2 and J usage is TRBJ2-2; D tentatively reads TRBD1 or TRBD2 (5 bases each). Germline V gene sequence: CDR1 SNHLY, CDR2 FYNNEI. V lost 8 bases and J lost 2, with 12 bases in between. The CDR3 totals 14 residues. The CDR3 DNA sequence: TGTGCCAGCTCGCTCAGGGACAACACCGGGGAGCTGTTTTTT. Translated, it gives CASSLRDNTGELFF. Variable domain in full (rest from reference TRBV2 and TRBJ2-2): EPEVTQTPSHQVTQMGQEVILRCVPISNHLYFYWYRQILGQKVEFLVSFYNNEISEKSEIFDDQFSVERPDGSNFTLKIRSTKLEDSAMYFCASSLRDNTGELFFGEGSRLTVL.

The gene calls are TRBV5-1 and TRBJ2-5, with D perhaps TRBD1 (6 bases). Trimming shortened V by 7 bases and J by 6 bases, and 19 bases separated the two germline ends. The CDR3 extends over 14 amino acids. Per germline, CDR1 SGHRS and CDR2 YFSETQ. DNA for the CDR3: TGCGCCAGCTCTTCCGGTGAGGGGGTGAAGACCCAGTACTTC. It is translated as CASSSGEGVKTQYF.

The genes are TRBV5-1 and TRBJ2-7; the match to TRBD2 covers 8 bases. CDR3 length: 16 residues. The germline V gene has CDR1 SGHRS and CDR2 YFSETQ. V shed 4 bases, J shed 0 bases, and the junction held 9 bases outside the gene matches. The CDR3 loop reads CASSPRAGVISYEQYF. In nucleotides, the CDR3 is TGCGCCAGCAGCCCCAGAGCGGGGGTTATCTCCTACGAGCAGTACTTC.

The chain combines TRBV6-2 or TRBV6-3 with TRBJ1-2; D gene uncertain. This CDR3 is built from 13 residues. Per the germline V gene, CDR1 is MNHEY and CDR2 is SVGEGT. The V end lost 0 bases, the J end lost 7 bases, and 9 bases lay between the germline ends. The CDR3 here is CASSYSTGGGYTF. The CDR3 DNA reads TGTGCCAGCAGTTACTCGACCGGCGGTGGCTACACCTTC.

This chain links TRBV15 with TRBJ2-5; 13 bases fit TRBD2. The CDR3 sequence is 19 residues long. Trimming cost V 0 bases and J 5 bases; bases outside gene matches: 12. Looked up from germline, CDR1 is LNHNV and CDR2 is YYDKDF (reference sequence). CDR3 sequence (DNA): TGTGCCACCAGCAGAGATGATGGACTAGCGGGGGCTGGGGGGGAGACCCAGTACTTC. Its translation is CATSRDDGLAGAGGETQYF.

This clonotype was observed a single time. The chain carries TRBV27 and TRBJ2-3, with 9 bases matching TRBD1. The V and J ends lost 5 bases and 2 bases, in that order; junction bases with no gene match: 17. Germline V CDR1 and CDR2: MNHEY, SMNVEV (reference sequence). The CDR3 is made up of 19 amino acids. CDR3: CASSLQGARTGGYTDTQYF. The DNA of the CDR3 is TGTGCCAGCAGTCTACAGGGGGCTAGAACGGGGGGTTACACAGATACGCAGTATTTT.